The 22 T cell receptor beta chains listed next were all sequenced from one sample in a study of T cell responses to AZD1222 COVID-19 vaccine. The protocol was immunoSEQ multiplex PCR, while the TCRdb copy is restricted to in-frame clones and leaves out a portion. The sample holds 110,000 to 150,000 clones, about 93% seen once. The source material was peripheral blood, sampled on day 0 of AZD1222 vaccination. The receptors here all came from an adult in good health.

The J gene is TRBJ1-2, the V gene TRBV7-8; D remains ambiguous. Germline CDR1 reads SGHVS; CDR2 reads FQNEAQ. Deletions cut 5 bases from V and 4 bases from J, with 8 bases between. The CDR3 is made up of 12 amino acids. CDR3 DNA sequence: TGTGCCAGCAGCCTAACCGGCTATGGCTACACCTTC. Translated: CASSLTGYGYTF.

The CDR3 here is CASSLTVGTEAFF. DNA for the CDR3: TGTGCCAGCAGCTTAACGGTTGGTACTGAAGCTTTCTTT. The gene calls are TRBV7-2 and TRBJ1-1; no clear D gene. Germline CDR1 reads SGHTA; CDR2 reads FQGNSA. The CDR3 length is 13 residues. The germline V and J ends were trimmed by 2 bases and 5 bases, with 9 bases remaining between them.

The V call is TRBV9, the J call TRBJ2-3; D perhaps matches TRBD1 (5 bases). V shed 0 bases and J shed 0 bases, with 11 bases lying between them. The CDR3 contains 16 residues. The germline gives CDR1 SGDLS, CDR2 YYNGEE. The CDR3 region is CASSVAAGHSTDTQYF. The DNA for the CDR3 is TGTGCCAGCAGCGTAGCGGCAGGACATAGCACAGATACGCAGTATTTT.

The chain employs TRBV2 and TRBJ2-2, with D perhaps TRBD2 (6 bases). CDR3 size: 15 residues. V was cut by 6 bases and J by 4 bases, with 15 bases left in between. Germline V gives CDR1 SNHLY, CDR2 FYNNEI. This CDR3 reads CASSQTRVGTGELFF. The CDR3 region has the DNA TGTGCCAGCAGCCAGACTAGGGTCGGCACCGGGGAGCTGTTTTTT.

The CDR3 DNA sequence: TGTGCCAGCAGTTACTCTCCGGGGTACAGCCAAGCTTTCTTT. Its translation: CASSYSPGYSQAFF. The rearrangement links TRBV6-2 or TRBV6-3 to TRBJ1-1; the D is unclear. The CDR3 extends over 14 amino acids. Germline CDR1 and CDR2: MNHEY and SVGEGT. V lost 0 bases and J 9 bases, leaving 14 bases between the germline ends.

The chain uses TRBV20-1 and TRBJ2-1; TRBD1 might be the D (6 bases). Germline CDR1 DFQATT, CDR2 SNEGSKA (reference sequence). V was pared by 3 bases and J by 3 bases, with 18 bases between. CDR3 length equals 16 residues. CDR3 protein: CSASGAPRGGYNEQFF. In DNA, the CDR3 is TGCAGTGCTAGTGGGGCCCCCAGGGGTGGCTACAATGAGCAGTTCTTC.

This chain links TRBV4-1 with TRBJ2-1; 8 positions match TRBD2. Germline CDR1 reads MGHRA; CDR2 reads YSYEKL. The CDR3 totals 17 residues. V shed 0 bases, J shed 3 bases, and the junction held 7 bases outside the gene matches. CDR3 sequence: CASSQDIREGIYNEQFF. DNA of the CDR3: TGCGCCAGCAGCCAAGATATACGGGAGGGGATCTACAATGAGCAGTTCTTC.

The genes are TRBV6-6 and TRBJ2-2, with 11 bases lining up with TRBD2. Germline CDR1 and CDR2: MNHNY and SVGAGI (reference sequence). Trimming cost V 5 bases and J 2 bases; bases outside gene matches: 19. The CDR3 is made up of 21 amino acids. CDR3 sequence reads: CASSPRWPGTSGLVNTGELFF. The CDR3 region has the DNA TGTGCCAGCAGTCCAAGATGGCCGGGGACTAGCGGTTTAGTCAACACCGGGGAGCTGTTTTTT.

V is TRBV7-9 and J is TRBJ2-7; D is perhaps TRBD2 (6 bases). The CDR3 is 14 amino acids. Germline CDR1 and CDR2: SEHNR and FQNEAQ (reference sequence). With 5 bases removed from V and 0 bases from J, the gap between germline ends came to 11 bases. The CDR3 region has the DNA TGTGCCAGCAGCGCGGGGCGTAGCTCCTACGAGCAGTACTTC. It specifies CASSAGRSSYEQYF.

The J gene is TRBJ1-5, the V gene TRBV11-2, with TRBD1 matching 12 bases. The V gene's germline CDR1 is SGHAT and CDR2 FQNNGV. The CDR3 has 17 residues. V trimming: 4 bases; J trimming: 4 bases; junction bases outside the gene matches: 8. CDR3 sequence (DNA): TGTGCCAGCAGCTCCGGGGGGACAGGGGGCCTAAATCAGCCCCAGCATTTT. Protein product: CASSSGGTGGLNQPQHF.

The chain has TRBV7-2 and TRBJ1-2; weak D call: TRBD1 (5 bases). V lost 1 base, J lost 3 bases, and 12 bases lay in between. This CDR3 has 15 amino acids. Germline V gene sequence: CDR1 SGHTA, CDR2 FQGNSA. The CDR3 reads CASSLDNRLHYGYTF. The DNA for the CDR3 is TGTGCCAGCAGCTTAGATAACAGGCTCCACTATGGCTACACCTTC.

The chain couples TRBV18 to TRBJ1-5; 10 bases are shared with TRBD1. The CDR3 is 14 amino acids. The ends lost 6 bases at V and 6 bases at J; junction bases unmatched: 5. Per germline, CDR1 KGHSH and CDR2 LQKENI. CDR3 DNA: TGTGCCAGCTCCTGGGGACAGGGGAGTCAGCCCCAGCATTTT. This translates into CASSWGQGSQPQHF. The whole variable domain, filled in from reference TRBV18 and TRBJ1-5, reads NAGVMQNPRHLVRRRGQEARLRCSPMKGHSHVYWYRQLPEEGLKFMVYLQKENIIDESGMPKERFSAEFPKEGPSILRIQQVVRGDSAAYFCASSWGQGSQPQHFGDGTRLSIL.

V usage is TRBV7-3 and J usage is TRBJ2-1; D not certain. The germline V gene encodes CDR1 SGHTA and CDR2 FQGTGA. The CDR3 is made up of 11 amino acids. The ends were cut back, 3 bases at V and 14 bases at J, with 11 bases in the middle. CDR3 in amino acids: CASSFGPAKFF. CDR3 nucleotides: TGTGCCAGCAGCTTCGGCCCGGCAAAGTTCTTC.

This clone has only one observation. The V call is TRBV9, the J call TRBJ2-7; 9 bases fit TRBD2. The CDR3 length is 14 residues. CDR1 is SGDLS, CDR2 YYNGEE, per germline. Trimming cost V 2 bases and J 6 bases; bases outside gene matches: 6. The CDR3, as DNA: TGTGCCAGCAGCGTTGGGACTAGCTATGGCGAGCAGTACTTC. This translates into CASSVGTSYGEQYF.

V and J are TRBV2 and TRBJ2-1; 11 nucleotides align to TRBD2. This CDR3 has 13 residues. Germline assignment: CDR1 SNHLY and CDR2 FYNNEI. Trimming took 10 bases from V and 8 from J; bases not matched to a gene: 7. The CDR3 DNA follows: TGTGCCACCTTAGCGGGAGGGCCCGATGAGCAGTTCTTC. Translated: CATLAGGPDEQFF. Combining the CDR3 with reference TRBV2 and TRBJ2-1 gives the whole variable domain EPEVTQTPSHQVTQMGQEVILRCVPISNHLYFYWYRQILGQKVEFLVSFYNNEISEKSEIFDDQFSVERPDGSNFTLKIRSTKLEDSAMYFCATLAGGPDEQFFGPGTRLTVL.

The V gene is TRBV5-6, the J gene TRBJ2-2; 12 bases are a match to TRBD2. Germline V gene data show CDR1 as SGHDT and CDR2 as YYEEEE. Trimming removed 4 bases from V and 4 bases from J; junction bases left unmatched: 5. The CDR3 runs 16 residues. The CDR3 loop is CASSHTSGRPTGELFF. CDR3 sequence (DNA): TGTGCCAGCAGCCATACTAGCGGGAGGCCCACCGGGGAGCTGTTTTTT.

This clone was detected once. The chain recombines TRBV19 with TRBJ2-5; no clear D. Germline CDR1 LNHDA, CDR2 SQIVND (reference sequence). CDR3 length: 12 residues. Trimming removed 3 bases from V and 5 bases from J, with 7 bases in between. The CDR3 DNA sequence: TGTGCCAGTAGTATTGATTATGAGACCCAGTACTTC. It specifies CASSIDYETQYF.

The chain has TRBV6-5 and TRBJ2-2, with D unclear. In germline, CDR1 is MNHEY, CDR2 SVGAGI. The CDR3 loop spans 14 amino acids. With 6 bases removed from V and 3 bases from J, the gap between germline ends came to 11 bases. The CDR3 sequence: CASRALHDTGELFF. In DNA form, the CDR3 reads TGTGCCAGCAGAGCCCTGCATGACACCGGGGAGCTGTTTTTT.

The V and J genes are TRBV5-1 and TRBJ2-4; 8 bases agree with TRBD2. J gave up 1 base and V 2 bases, and 8 bases lay outside the gene matches. The CDR3 covers 17 residues. Germline V gives CDR1 SGHRS, CDR2 YFSETQ. CDR3 coding DNA: TGCGCCAGCAGCTTTTCGGCGGGGGGTTCCGCCAAAAACATTCAGTACTTC. Translated, it gives CASSFSAGGSAKNIQYF.

The DNA of the CDR3 is TGTGCCAGCAGCCAAGGTCTAGCGGGAGGGCCTAGAGGTACGCAGTATTTT. Translated: CASSQGLAGGPRGTQYF. The rearrangement joins TRBV3-1 (or the pseudogene TRBV3-2) to TRBJ2-3, with TRBD2 matching over 12 bases. The length of the CDR3 is 17 residues. The trim removed 1 base at V and 8 bases at J, leaving 10 bases unmatched. CDR1 and CDR2 from the germline V gene are LGHDT and YNNKEL (reference sequence).

The chain combines TRBV5-4 with TRBJ2-1; 8 bases are shared with TRBD1. Germline V gene data show CDR1 as SGHNT and CDR2 as YYREEE (reference sequence). This CDR3 comprises 15 residues. V dropped 3 bases and J dropped 9; count of bases not matched to a gene: 11. CDR3 protein: CASSSQDRVSGEQFF. The CDR3 DNA reads TGTGCCAGCAGCTCCCAGGACAGGGTGAGTGGTGAGCAGTTCTTC.

V and J are TRBV5-4 and TRBJ2-1; 7 bases are a match to TRBD2. The germline V gene encodes CDR1 SGHNT and CDR2 YYREEE (reference sequence). CDR3 size: 15 residues. V gave up 4 bases and J gave up 7 bases; unmatched junction bases: 11. CDR3 in amino acids: CASSKGGEVANEQFF. The CDR3, as DNA: TGTGCCAGCAGCAAGGGAGGGGAGGTCGCGAATGAGCAGTTCTTC.